This T cell receptor beta chain was sequenced for a study of cytomegalovirus exposure and HLA in healthy donors. The study ran its PCR with 60 Vbeta and 13 Jbeta primers. TCRdb keeps only in-frame clones here, not all; method: immunoSEQ multiplex PCR. The sample has about 150,000 clones, around 74% seen once. Trimming removed 0 bases at V and 7 bases at J, with 19 bases between. This CDR3 spans 16 amino acids. The V gene's germline CDR1 is SGDLS and CDR2 YYNGEE. This clonotype was obtained from a man between 18 and 35 years old in good health and CMV-seronegative. Sequencing was done on a sample of PBMCs. This rearrangement joins TRBV9 to TRBJ1-2; D is perhaps TRBD1 (5 bases). The CDR3 protein is CASSVVSAGVAGGYTF. CDR3 coding DNA: TGTGCCAGCAGCGTAGTGTCTGCGGGGGTCGCGGGTGGCTACACCTTC.